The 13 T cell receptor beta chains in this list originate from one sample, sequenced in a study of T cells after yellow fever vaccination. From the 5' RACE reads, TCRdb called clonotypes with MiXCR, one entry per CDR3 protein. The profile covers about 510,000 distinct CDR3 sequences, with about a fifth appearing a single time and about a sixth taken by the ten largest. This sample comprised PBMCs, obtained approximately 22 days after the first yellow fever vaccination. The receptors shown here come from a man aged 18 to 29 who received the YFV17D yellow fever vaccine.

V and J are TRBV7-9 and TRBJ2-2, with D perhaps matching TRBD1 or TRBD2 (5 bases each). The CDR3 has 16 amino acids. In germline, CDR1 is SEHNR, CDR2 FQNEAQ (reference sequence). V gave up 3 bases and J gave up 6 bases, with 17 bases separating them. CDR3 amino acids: CASSFTTGTEAGELFF. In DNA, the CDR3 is TGTGCCAGCAGCTTTACCACCGGGACGGAGGCCGGGGAGCTGTTTTTT. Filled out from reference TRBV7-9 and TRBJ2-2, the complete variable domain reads DTGVSQNPRHKITKRGQNVTFRCDPISEHNRLYWYRQTLGQGPEFLTYFQNEAQLEKSRLLSDRFSAERPKGSFSTLEIQRTEQGDSAMYLCASSFTTGTEAGELFFGEGSRLTVL.

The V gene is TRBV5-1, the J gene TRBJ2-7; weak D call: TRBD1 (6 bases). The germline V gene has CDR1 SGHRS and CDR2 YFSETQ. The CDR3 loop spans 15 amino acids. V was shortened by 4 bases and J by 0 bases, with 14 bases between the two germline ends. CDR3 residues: CASSQGTTSSYEQYF. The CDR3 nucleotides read TGCGCCAGCAGCCAGGGGACGACGAGCTCCTACGAGCAGTACTTC.

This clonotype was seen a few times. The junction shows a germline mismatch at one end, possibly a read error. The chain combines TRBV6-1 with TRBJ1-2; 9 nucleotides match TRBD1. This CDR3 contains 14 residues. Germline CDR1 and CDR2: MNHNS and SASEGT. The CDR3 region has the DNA TGCGCCAGCAGCCCCCGGGACAGGGACTATGGCTACACCTTC. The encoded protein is CASSPRDRDYGYTF.

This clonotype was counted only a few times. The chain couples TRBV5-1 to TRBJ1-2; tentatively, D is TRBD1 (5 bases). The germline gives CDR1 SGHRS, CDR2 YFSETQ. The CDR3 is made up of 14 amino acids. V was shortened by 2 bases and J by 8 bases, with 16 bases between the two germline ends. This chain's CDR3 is CASSFETGTWGYTF. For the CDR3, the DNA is TGCGCCAGCAGCTTCGAAACCGGGACTTGGGGCTACACCTTC.

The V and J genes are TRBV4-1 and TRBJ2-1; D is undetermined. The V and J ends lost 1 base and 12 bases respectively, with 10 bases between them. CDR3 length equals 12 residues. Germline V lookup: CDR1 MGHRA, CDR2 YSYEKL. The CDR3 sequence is CASSQGPMGQFF. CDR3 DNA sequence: TGCGCCAGCAGCCAAGGACCAATGGGGCAGTTCTTC.

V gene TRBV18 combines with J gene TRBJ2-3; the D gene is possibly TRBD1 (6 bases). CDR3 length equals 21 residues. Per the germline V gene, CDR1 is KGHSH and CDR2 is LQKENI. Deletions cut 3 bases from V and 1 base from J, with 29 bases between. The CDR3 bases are TGTGCCAGCTCACCTGAAGTCGGCAGGGGCCCAGAGTGGTCCGGCACAGATACGCAGTATTTT. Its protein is CASSPEVGRGPEWSGTDTQYF.

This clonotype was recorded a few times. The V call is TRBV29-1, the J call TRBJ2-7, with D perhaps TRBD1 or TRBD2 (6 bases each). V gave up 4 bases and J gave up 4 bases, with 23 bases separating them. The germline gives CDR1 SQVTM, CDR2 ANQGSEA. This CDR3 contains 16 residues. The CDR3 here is CSVVVGSSGASYEQYF. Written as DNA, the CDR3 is TGCAGCGTTGTAGTGGGGTCTTCGGGGGCCTCTTACGAGCAGTACTTC.

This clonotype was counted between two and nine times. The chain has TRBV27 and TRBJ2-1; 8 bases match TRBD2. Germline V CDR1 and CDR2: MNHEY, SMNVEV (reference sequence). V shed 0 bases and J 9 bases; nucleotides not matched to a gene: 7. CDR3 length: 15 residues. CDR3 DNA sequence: TGTGCCAGCAGTTTATCGTTCCAGCGGGGGAGTGAGCAGTTCTTC. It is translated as CASSLSFQRGSEQFF.

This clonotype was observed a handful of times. CDR3 sequence reads: CSATRLAGDNEQFF. The CDR3 DNA reads as TGCAGTGCTACAAGACTAGCGGGCGACAATGAGCAGTTCTTC. The chain has TRBV20-1 and TRBJ2-1, with 10 bases aligning to TRBD2. V lost 4 bases to trimming and J lost 5 bases; unmatched junction nucleotides: 5. The CDR3 spans 14 residues. Germline assignment: CDR1 DFQATT and CDR2 SNEGSKA (reference sequence).

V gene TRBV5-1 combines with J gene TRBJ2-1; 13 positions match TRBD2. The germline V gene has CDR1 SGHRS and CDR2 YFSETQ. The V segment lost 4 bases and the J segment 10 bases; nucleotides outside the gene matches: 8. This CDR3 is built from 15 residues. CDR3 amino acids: CASSGTSGGVWEQFF. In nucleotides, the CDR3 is TGCGCCAGCAGCGGAACTAGCGGGGGGGTATGGGAGCAGTTCTTC. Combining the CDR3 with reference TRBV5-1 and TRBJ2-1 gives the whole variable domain KAGVTQTPRYLIKTRGQQVTLSCSPISGHRSVSWYQQTPGQGLQFLFEYFSETQRNKGNFPGRFSGRQFSNSRSEMNVSTLELGDSALYLCASSGTSGGVWEQFFGPGTRLTVL.

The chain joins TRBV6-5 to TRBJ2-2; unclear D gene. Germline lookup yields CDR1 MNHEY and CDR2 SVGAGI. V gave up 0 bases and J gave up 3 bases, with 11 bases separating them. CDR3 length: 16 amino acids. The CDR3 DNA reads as TGTGCCAGCAGTTACTCGGGTTGGAGTCACACCGGGGAGCTGTTTTTT. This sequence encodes CASSYSGWSHTGELFF.

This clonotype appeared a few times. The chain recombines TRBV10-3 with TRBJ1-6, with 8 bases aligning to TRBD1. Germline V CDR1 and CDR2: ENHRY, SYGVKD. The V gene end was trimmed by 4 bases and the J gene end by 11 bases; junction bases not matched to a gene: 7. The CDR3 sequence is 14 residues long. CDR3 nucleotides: TGTGCCATCAGTGCAACAGGGGGTAAGGCACCCCTCCACTTT. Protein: CAISATGGKAPLHF.

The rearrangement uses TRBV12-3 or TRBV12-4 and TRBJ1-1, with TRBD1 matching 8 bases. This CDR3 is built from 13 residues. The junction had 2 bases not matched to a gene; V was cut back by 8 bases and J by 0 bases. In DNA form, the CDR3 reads TGTGCCAGCGGACAGGGATTGAACACTGAAGCTTTCTTT. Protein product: CASGQGLNTEAFF.